This passage covers 19 T cell receptor beta chains from one sample sequenced in a study of T cell clonality in common variable immunodeficiency. The protocol was immunoSEQ multiplex PCR, while the TCRdb copy is restricted to in-frame clones and leaves out a portion. The sample presents tens of thousands of clones, none singletons. Sequencing was carried out using peripheral blood mononuclear cells. The origin of the receptors is a person aged 18 to 75 in good health.

This clone was found many times. The read is 3 residues too short to cover the CDR3 end, so that end is filled in from the germline J gene. J is TRBJ2-2 and V is TRBV4-1; tentatively, D is TRBD1 or TRBD2 (6 bases each). Trimming removed 2 bases at V and 3 bases at J, with 16 bases between. The germline V gene has CDR1 MGHRA and CDR2 YSYEKL. The CDR3 sequence is 17 residues long. CDR3 sequence: CASSQRFSGEDTGELFF. Incomplete CDR3 DNA: TGCGCCAGCAGCCAAAGGTTCTCAGGGGAGGACACCGGGGAG.

Of note for this clone: The CDR3 end falls 3 residues outside the read, so it is completed with the germline J gene. This chain links TRBV2 with TRBJ1-2, with 9 bases fitting TRBD1. Germline loops: CDR1 SNHLY, CDR2 FYNNEI. This CDR3 has 14 amino acids. V gave up 5 bases and J gave up 4 bases; unmatched junction bases: 5. The CDR3 here is CASSPDRGGYGYTF. Incomplete CDR3 DNA: TGTGCCAGCAGTCCGGACAGGGGAGGCTATGGC.

The sample holds many counts of this clone. The read terminates 3 residues before the CDR3 end, so the remaining end is supplied by the germline J gene. J is TRBJ2-7 and V is TRBV6-1, with 10 bases identical to TRBD2. The V gene end was trimmed by 1 base and the J gene end by 2 bases; junction bases not matched to a gene: 11. From germline, CDR1 is MNHNS and CDR2 SASEGT. The CDR3 is made up of 18 amino acids. The CDR3 sequence is CASSEERLAGGPTYEQYF. The DNA read from the CDR3 is TGTGCCAGCAGTGAAGAAAGGTTAGCGGGAGGACCAACCTACGAG.

This clone showed up many times. The read terminates 3 residues ahead of where the CDR3 ends, so the germline J gene completes it. This rearrangement joins TRBV5-1 to TRBJ2-7; D is possibly TRBD1 (5 bases). Germline lookup yields CDR1 SGHRS and CDR2 YFSETQ. V was cut by 4 bases and J by 4 bases, with 9 bases left in between. The CDR3 has 12 amino acids. This chain's CDR3 is CASSHNRYEQYF. The DNA read from the CDR3 is TGCGCCAGCAGCCACAACAGGTACGAG.

There are many counts of this clone. The CDR3 extends 3 residues past the end of the read, so its final part is completed from the germline J gene. The chain carries TRBV9 and TRBJ2-7; 8 bases map to TRBD1. The germline V gene has CDR1 SGDLS and CDR2 YYNGEE. The ends lost 5 bases at V and 3 bases at J; junction bases unmatched: 10. There are 15 residues in the CDR3. The CDR3: CASSATGQGVYEQYF. CDR3 DNA, as far as it was read: TGTGCCAGCAGTGCAACTGGACAGGGAGTCTACGAG.

This clone was counted ten times or more. The read is 3 residues too short to cover the CDR3 end, so that end is filled in from the germline J gene. This chain links TRBV18 with TRBJ2-1; the D gene is possibly TRBD1 (7 bases). Per the germline V gene, CDR1 is KGHSH and CDR2 is LQKENI. The CDR3 is made up of 16 amino acids. V was shortened by 6 bases and J by 3 bases, with 18 bases between the two germline ends. The CDR3 bases that were read are TGTGCCAGCTCTCAGCTGGCGGGACAGCTCTACAATGAG. This encodes CASSQLAGQLYNE. The full CDR3 sequence reads CASSQLAGQLYNEQFF.

This clone was found a few times. The read halts 3 residues ahead of the CDR3 end, with the missing end drawn from the germline J gene. This sequence joins TRBV19 and TRBJ2-2; a possible D gene is TRBD1 (6 bases). Germline V CDR1 and CDR2: LNHDA, SQIVND (reference sequence). Trimming took off 3 bases at V and 4 bases at J, with 9 bases between the two ends. The CDR3 runs 14 residues. CDR3 DNA (partial): TGTGCCAGTAGTATGCAGGGGACCACCGGGGAG. Protein product: CASSMQGTTGE. In full, the CDR3 is CASSMQGTTGELFF.

This clone was picked up many times. Read data end 3 residues before the CDR3 end; the end is taken from the germline J gene. The chain employs TRBV20-1 and TRBJ2-1; 9 bases map to TRBD2. The length of the CDR3 is 13 residues. Germline assignment: CDR1 DFQATT and CDR2 SNEGSKA (reference sequence). V was pared by 5 bases and J by 5 bases, with 4 bases of the junction left unmatched. CDR3 DNA (partial): TGCAGTGCTTTTCTAGCGGGAAACAATGAG. This translates into CSAFLAGNNE. The whole CDR3 sequence reads CSAFLAGNNEQFF.

The sample holds many counts of this clone. The observed sequence ends 3 residues before the CDR3 terminus, with the missing tail filled in from the germline J gene. The chain is built from TRBV11-1 and TRBJ2-5; TRBD2 aligns across 8 bases. The V segment lost 1 base and the J segment 5 bases; nucleotides outside the gene matches: 3. The CDR3 consists of 14 residues. Germline V gene data show CDR1 as SGHAT and CDR2 as FQDESV (reference sequence). This CDR3 reads CASSLERETETQYF. CDR3 bases read: TGTGCCAGCAGCTTAGAGCGGGAGACGGAGACC.

This clone was counted at least ten times. The sequenced fragment ends 3 residues before the CDR3 boundary, so the rest is inferred from the germline J gene. J is TRBJ1-5 and V is TRBV19; no definite D call. The length of the CDR3 is 15 residues. The germline V gene has CDR1 LNHDA and CDR2 SQIVND (reference sequence). V gave up 4 bases and J gave up 4 bases, with 14 bases separating them. The CDR3 sequence is CASSTERHPNQPQHF. CDR3 DNA, as far as it was read: TGTGCCAGTAGTACCGAAAGACATCCAAATCAGCCC.

Many counts were recorded for this clone. The read gets to within 3 residues of the CDR3 end, and the germline J gene fills in the rest. J is TRBJ2-3 and V is TRBV20-1; 12 nucleotides line up with TRBD2. The CDR3 extends over 19 amino acids. V lost 0 bases to trimming and J lost 6 bases; unmatched junction nucleotides: 16. From germline, CDR1 is DFQATT and CDR2 SNEGSKA (reference sequence). The CDR3 sequence: CSARDPGLAGRPSRDTQYF. The sequenced part of the CDR3 DNA is TGCAGTGCTAGAGATCCGGGACTAGCGGGTCGGCCGTCTCGGGATACG.

Points on this clone: The missing CDR3 end, 3 residues past where the read stops, is filled in from the germline J gene. V usage is TRBV20-1 and J usage is TRBJ2-1; D may be TRBD2 (7 bases). Trimming took off 6 bases at V and 7 bases at J, with 22 bases between the two ends. This CDR3 spans 15 amino acids. Germline CDR1 reads DFQATT; CDR2 reads SNEGSKA (reference sequence). This CDR3 is CSANRGAGLENEQFF. Partial CDR3 DNA: TGCAGTGCAAACCGGGGGGCAGGACTTGAGAATGAG.

This clone has ten or more counts. From the germline J gene comes the end of the CDR3, since the read stops 3 residues before it. The J gene is TRBJ1-4, the V gene TRBV6-2 or TRBV6-3, with D perhaps TRBD1 (5 bases). The length of the CDR3 is 17 residues. V lost 2 bases and J 0 bases, leaving 13 bases between the germline ends. Germline CDR1 is MNHEY and CDR2 is SVGEGT. This chain's CDR3 is CASSYGQVLATNEKLFF. The part of the CDR3 DNA that was read is TGTGCCAGCAGTTACGGACAAGTCTTGGCAACTAATGAAAAA.

This clone was picked up many times. The read ends 3 residues before the CDR3 terminus; that terminus is restored from the germline J gene. This chain connects TRBV6-1 to TRBJ1-1, with D tentatively TRBD1 (5 bases). Germline CDR1 and CDR2: MNHNS and SASEGT. The CDR3 is 15 residues long. The V gene lost 0 bases and the J gene lost 3 bases, with 11 bases spanning the gap. The CDR3 sequence: CASSEAGGEDTEAFF. Partial CDR3 DNA: TGTGCCAGCAGTGAAGCTGGGGGGGAGGACACTGAA.

This clone was picked up many times. Read coverage stops 3 residues before the CDR3 terminus; the germline J gene supplies the remainder. The chain uses TRBV18 and TRBJ2-2; 9 bases agree with TRBD1. Trimming removed 5 bases from V and 5 bases from J; junction bases left unmatched: 6. The CDR3 consists of 15 residues. Per germline, CDR1 KGHSH and CDR2 LQKENI. CDR3 DNA, as far as it was read: TGTGCCAGCTCAAGGCCGGGACAGGGTACCGGGGAG. This translates into CASSRPGQGTGE. The whole CDR3 protein reads CASSRPGQGTGELFF.

This clone was found a few times. The observed sequence ends 3 residues before the CDR3 terminus, with the missing tail filled in from the germline J gene. The chain carries TRBV5-3 and TRBJ2-7; 12 bases map to TRBD2. TRBV5-3 is labeled an ORF, and its function is uncertain. Trimming took 6 bases from V and 5 from J; bases not matched to a gene: 9. This CDR3 comprises 15 residues. The CDR3 reads CARTSGRAGKDEQYF. CDR3 bases read: TGTGCCAGAACTAGCGGGAGGGCCGGTAAGGACGAG.

About this clone itself: The CDR3 end lies 3 residues beyond the end of the read and is filled in from the germline J gene. V is TRBV7-8 and J is TRBJ2-1, with TRBD2 matching over 8 bases. The junction had 12 bases not matched to a gene; V was cut back by 2 bases and J by 6 bases. Looked up from germline, CDR1 is SGHVS and CDR2 is FQNEAQ. There are 17 residues in the CDR3. The CDR3 spells CASSLNIGGRTINEQFF. CDR3 bases read: TGTGCCAGCAGCTTAAACATTGGCGGGAGGACCATCAATGAG.

This clone was seen at least ten times. The read stops 3 residues short of the end of the CDR3; the missing end is completed from the germline J gene. The chain links TRBV5-1 to TRBJ2-2; 12 bases map to TRBD1. The length of the CDR3 is 16 residues. The trim removed 4 bases at V and 7 bases at J, leaving 8 bases unmatched. Germline CDR1 is SGHRS and CDR2 is YFSETQ. The DNA read from the CDR3 is TGCGCCAGCAGCCCGGGACAGGGGGCCGATGGCGGGGAG. It codes for CASSPGQGADGGE. Given in full, the CDR3 is CASSPGQGADGGELFF. Variable domain in full (rest from reference TRBV5-1 and TRBJ2-2): KAGVTQTPRYLIKTRGQQVTLSCSPISGHRSVSWYQQTPGQGLQFLFEYFSETQRNKGNFPGRFSGRQFSNSRSEMNVSTLELGDSALYLCASSPGQGADGGELFFGEGSRLTVL.

This clone was seen many times. The observed sequence ends 3 residues before the CDR3 terminus, with the missing tail filled in from the germline J gene. This chain links TRBV19 with TRBJ2-3; TRBD1 matches 7 bases. Per the germline V gene, CDR1 is LNHDA and CDR2 is SQIVND (reference sequence). V gave up 11 bases and J gave up 8 bases; unmatched junction bases: 10. This CDR3 is built from 12 residues. The CDR3 DNA, read in part, is TGTGCCTCGACAGGGCCTGCAGGTACG. Protein product: CASTGPAGT. Given in full, the CDR3 is CASTGPAGTQYF.